The source of this T cell receptor beta chain is a study of tumor-infiltrating lymphocytes in primary liver carcinoma. Across the study: Per sample, productive TCRbeta reads numbered roughly 3.5 to 7.5 million, similar across tissue types.

Unsorted bulk tissue (about 19-33 mg) underwent RNA and DNA co-extraction. Each tumor specimen held more than 85% viable tumor cells. Comment on this clonotype: Its antigen is not known. This may be a read error, as it is one base from a much larger clone.

The researchers produced TCR beta cDNA from around 500 ng total RNA with a constant-region primer. Three nested multiplex PCR rounds, a slightly modified ARM-PCR method, built the TCR beta libraries. Using its own MiXCR run on the multiplex PCR reads, TCRdb lists one record per CDR3 protein. The sample shows around 71,000 distinct CDR3 sequences, roughly two thirds of them seen only once. Study findings and constraints: With p = 0.039, the top-250-clone fraction in tumors significantly exceeded that in blood.

The source material was liver tumor tissue from sampling region 4. Subset in this sample: tumor region T4, right-lateral pole. The receptor's source is a woman in her sixties with primary liver carcinoma and hepatitis B virus infection.

CDR3 sequence: CASSLTSGCSYNEQFF. The CDR3 DNA follows: TGCGCCAGCAGCTTGACTAGCGGGTGTTCCTACAATGAGCAGTTCTTC. The V and J genes are TRBV5-1 and TRBJ2-1; 9 nucleotides align to TRBD2. The CDR3 runs 16 residues. The J segment lost 1 base and the V segment lost 1 base, leaving 3 bases of the junction unmatched. Per the germline V gene, CDR1 is SGHRS and CDR2 is YFSETQ. The full variable domain, in which reference TRBV5-1 and TRBJ2-1 provide the parts outside the CDR3, is KAGVTQTPRYLIKTRGQQVTLSCSPISGHRSVSWYQQTPGQGLQFLFEYFSETQRNKGNFPGRFSGRQFSNSRSEMNVSTLELGDSALYLCASSLTSGCSYNEQFFGPGTRLTVL.